The clone carrying this TCR beta chain was counted many times. This sample was taken from a study of T cells in Graves' hyperthyroidism and ophthalmopathy. Whole-study context: Blood was drawn when the patient was first diagnosed and still untreated.

The CDR3 totals 14 residues. J was trimmed by 8 bases and V by 5 bases; bases with no gene match: 3. Amplification targeted TCR beta CDR3 regions from RNA transcripts. An initial round of RT-PCR targeting the TCR CDR3 relied on the HTBI primer set. TCRdb called the multiplex PCR reads again in MiXCR, with one record for every CDR3 protein. The sample includes 490,000 or so distinct CDR3 sequences, about 20% of them seen just once. This clonotype originated in a man in his forties with Graves' ophthalmopathy. The specimen was blood. The rearrangement joins TRBV12-3 or TRBV12-4 to TRBJ1-6; 10 nucleotides agree with TRBD1. CDR3 sequence (DNA): TGTGCCAGCAGTCGGGACAGGGGATATTCACCCCTCCACTTT. It translates to CASSRDRGYSPLHF.